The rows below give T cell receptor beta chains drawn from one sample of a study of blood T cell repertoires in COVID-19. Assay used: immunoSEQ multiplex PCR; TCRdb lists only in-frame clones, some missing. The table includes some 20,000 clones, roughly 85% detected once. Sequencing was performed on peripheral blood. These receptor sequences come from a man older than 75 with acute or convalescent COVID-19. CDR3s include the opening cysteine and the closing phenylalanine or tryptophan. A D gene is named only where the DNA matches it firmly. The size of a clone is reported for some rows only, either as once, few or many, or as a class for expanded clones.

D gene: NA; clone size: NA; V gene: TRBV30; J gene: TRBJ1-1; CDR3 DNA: TGTGCCTGGAGTGTACGACCGGGGACTGAAGCTTTCTTT; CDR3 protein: CAWSVRPGTEAFF
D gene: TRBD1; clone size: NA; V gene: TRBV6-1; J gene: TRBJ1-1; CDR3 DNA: TGTGCCAGCAGTGAATTCTTGACAGGGAGGACTGAAGCTTTCTTT; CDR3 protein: CASSEFLTGRTEAFF
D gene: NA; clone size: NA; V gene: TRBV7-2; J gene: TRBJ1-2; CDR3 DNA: TGTGCCAGCAGCGCACAAGGGAACGAGGGTTGGTATGGCTACACCTTC; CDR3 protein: CASSAQGNEGWYGYTF
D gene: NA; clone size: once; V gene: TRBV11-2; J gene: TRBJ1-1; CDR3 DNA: TGTGCCAGCAGCTTAAAGGGGATGAACACTGAAGCTTTCTTT; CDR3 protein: CASSLKGMNTEAFF
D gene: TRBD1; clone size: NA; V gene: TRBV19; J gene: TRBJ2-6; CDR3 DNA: TGTGCCAGTAGTTCCCGGACAGGGGGCAAGTCTGGGGCCAACGTCCTGACTTTC; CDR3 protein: CASSSRTGGKSGANVLTF
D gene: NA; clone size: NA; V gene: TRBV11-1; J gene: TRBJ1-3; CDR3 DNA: TGTGCCAGCAGCTCAGACTCTGGAAACACCATATATTTT; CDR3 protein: CASSSDSGNTIYF
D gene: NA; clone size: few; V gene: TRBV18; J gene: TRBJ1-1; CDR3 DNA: TGTGCCAGCTCGCCTGACAGCTCTCGACTGGGGACTGAAGCTTTCTTT; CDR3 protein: CASSPDSSRLGTEAFF
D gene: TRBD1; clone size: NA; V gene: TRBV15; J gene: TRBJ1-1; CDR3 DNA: TGTGCCACCAGCAGAGATTTCGGACAGGGGGCATTTGTAGGCACTGAAGCTTTCTTT; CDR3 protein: CATSRDFGQGAFVGTEAFF
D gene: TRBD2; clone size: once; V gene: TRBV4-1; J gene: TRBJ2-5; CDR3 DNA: TGCGCCAGCAGCCAAGGTACGGCGGGGGGTCATCAAGAGACCCAGTACTTC; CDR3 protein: CASSQGTAGGHQETQYF
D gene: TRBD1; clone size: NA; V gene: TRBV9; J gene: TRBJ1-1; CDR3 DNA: TGTGCCAGCAGCGGGATCGGGACAGGACGAACTGAAGCTTTCTTT; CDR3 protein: CASSGIGTGRTEAFF
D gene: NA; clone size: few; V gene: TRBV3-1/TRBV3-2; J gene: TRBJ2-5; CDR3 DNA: TGTGCCAGCAGCCAAGAAGCGGTGGAGACCCAGTACTTC; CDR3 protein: CASSQEAVETQYF
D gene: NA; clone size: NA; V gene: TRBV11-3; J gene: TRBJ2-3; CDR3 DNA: TGTGCCAGCAGCTTAGGGGCAGGGGTCTTGGATACGCAGTATTTT; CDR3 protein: CASSLGAGVLDTQYF
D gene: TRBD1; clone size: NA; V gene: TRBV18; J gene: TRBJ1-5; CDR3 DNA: TGTGCCAGCTCACCGGGACAGGCCAATCAGCCCCAGCATTTT; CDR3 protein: CASSPGQANQPQHF
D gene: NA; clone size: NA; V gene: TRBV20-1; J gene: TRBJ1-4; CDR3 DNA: TGCAGTGCTCCTCTGAATGAAAAACTGTTTTTT; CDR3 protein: CSAPLNEKLFF
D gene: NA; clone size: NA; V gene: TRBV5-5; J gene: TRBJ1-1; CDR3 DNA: TGTGCCAGCAGCCCTCAGATCTTGAACACTGAAGCTTTCTTT; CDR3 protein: CASSPQILNTEAFF
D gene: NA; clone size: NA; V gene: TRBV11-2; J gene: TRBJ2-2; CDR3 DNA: TGTGCCAGCAGCTCCAGGGGCCTGAACACCGGGGAGCTGTTTTTT; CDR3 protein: CASSSRGLNTGELFF
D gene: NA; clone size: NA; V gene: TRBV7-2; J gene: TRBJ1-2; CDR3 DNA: TGTGCCAGCAGCTTAGGGGCCTTAAACTATGGCTACACCTTC; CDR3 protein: CASSLGALNYGYTF
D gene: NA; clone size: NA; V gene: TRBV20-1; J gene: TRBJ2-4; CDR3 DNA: TGCAGTGCTATTGAGTTAACCAAAAACATTCAGTACTTC; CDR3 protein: CSAIELTKNIQYF
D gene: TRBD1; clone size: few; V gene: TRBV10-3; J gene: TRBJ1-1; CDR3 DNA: TGTGCCATCAGCCGAAACACAGGGGGCGACACTGAAGCTTTCTTT; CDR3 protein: CAISRNTGGDTEAFF
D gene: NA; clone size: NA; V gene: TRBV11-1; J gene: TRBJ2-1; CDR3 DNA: TGTGCCAGCAGCGTCCTCTTCAATGAGCAGTTCTTC; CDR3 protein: CASSVLFNEQFF
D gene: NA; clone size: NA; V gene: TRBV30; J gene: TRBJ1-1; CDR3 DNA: TGTGCCTGGAGAAGGGGGACAATGAACACTGAAGCTTTCTTT; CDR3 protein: CAWRRGTMNTEAFF
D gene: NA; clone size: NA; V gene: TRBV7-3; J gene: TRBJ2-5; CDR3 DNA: TGTGCCAGCAGCTTAAATGCAGGGGGAGGTGAGACCCAGTACTTC; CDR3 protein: CASSLNAGGGETQYF
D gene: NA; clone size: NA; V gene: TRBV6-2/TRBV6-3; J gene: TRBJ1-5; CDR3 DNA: TGTGCCAGCAGCCCAGGGCAGGGGAGTTCAAGCAATGAGCCCCAGCATTTT; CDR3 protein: CASSPGQGSSSNEPQHF
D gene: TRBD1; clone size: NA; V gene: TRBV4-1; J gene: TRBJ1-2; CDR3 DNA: TGCGCCAGCAGCCAGAACACAGGGGCGTCGGGGCCGGCATATGGCTACACCTTC; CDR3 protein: CASSQNTGASGPAYGYTF
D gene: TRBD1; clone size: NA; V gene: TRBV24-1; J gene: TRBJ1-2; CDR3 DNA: TGTGCCACCAGTGCACGACAGGGTTCATATGGCTACACCTTC; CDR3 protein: CATSARQGSYGYTF
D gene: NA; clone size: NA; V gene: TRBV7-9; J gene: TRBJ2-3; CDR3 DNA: TGTGCCAGCAGCTCATTAGAGTTGGGCGCAGATACGCAGTATTTT; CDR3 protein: CASSSLELGADTQYF
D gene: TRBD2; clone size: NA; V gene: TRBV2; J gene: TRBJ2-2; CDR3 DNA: TGTGCCAGCAGGGACCAACTAGCGGGGGTCGGGGAGCTGTTTTTT; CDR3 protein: CASRDQLAGVGELFF
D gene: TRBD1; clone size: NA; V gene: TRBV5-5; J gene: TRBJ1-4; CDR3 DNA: TGTGCCAGCACGGACAGGGAAGAAAAACTGTTTTTT; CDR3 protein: CASTDREEKLFF
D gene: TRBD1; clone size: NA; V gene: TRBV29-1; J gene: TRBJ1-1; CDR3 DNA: TGCAGCGTTCAGACAGGGGGGGACACTGAAGCTTTCTTT; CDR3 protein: CSVQTGGDTEAFF
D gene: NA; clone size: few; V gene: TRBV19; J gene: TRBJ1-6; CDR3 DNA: TGTGCCAGTAAGTTGGGGAGATCACCCCTCCACTTT; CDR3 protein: CASKLGRSPLHF
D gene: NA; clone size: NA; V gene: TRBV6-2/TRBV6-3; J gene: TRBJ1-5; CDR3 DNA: TGTGCCAGCAGTTACATCGCCGGGTTCAATCAGCCCCAGCATTTT; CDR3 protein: CASSYIAGFNQPQHF
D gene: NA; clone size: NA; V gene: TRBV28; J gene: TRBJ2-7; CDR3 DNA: TGTGCCAGCAGGGAGGGGTACGAGCAGTACTTC; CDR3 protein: CASREGYEQYF
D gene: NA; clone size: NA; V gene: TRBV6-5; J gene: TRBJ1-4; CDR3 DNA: TGTGCCAGCAGTTCTCCGGGGTCAACTAATGAAAAACTGTTTTTT; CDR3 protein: CASSSPGSTNEKLFF
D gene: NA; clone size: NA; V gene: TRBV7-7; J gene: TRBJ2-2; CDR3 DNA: TGTGCCAGCAGCTCCGGGATCGGGGAGCTGTTTTTT; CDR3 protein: CASSSGIGELFF
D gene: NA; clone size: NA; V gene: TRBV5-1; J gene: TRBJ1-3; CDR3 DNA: TGCGCCAGCAGCTTGTCGGCGGCTGGAAACACCATATATTTT; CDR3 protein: CASSLSAAGNTIYF
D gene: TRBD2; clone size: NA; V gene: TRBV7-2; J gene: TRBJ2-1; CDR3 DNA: TGTGCCAGCAGCTTACAGTCCGGGACTAGCCGCAATGAGCAGTTCTTC; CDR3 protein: CASSLQSGTSRNEQFF
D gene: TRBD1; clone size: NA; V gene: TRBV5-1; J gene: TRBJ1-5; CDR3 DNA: TGCGCCAGCAGCTTGGCGGGACAGGGGGCTCAGCCCCAGCATTTT; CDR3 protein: CASSLAGQGAQPQHF
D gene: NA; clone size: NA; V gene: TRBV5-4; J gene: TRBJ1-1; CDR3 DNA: TGTGCCGGCTCGGGCGGGAGGAACACTGAAGCTTTCTTT; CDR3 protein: CAGSGGRNTEAFF
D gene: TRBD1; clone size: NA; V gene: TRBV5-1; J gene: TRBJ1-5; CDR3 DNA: TGCGCCAGCAGCTTGTCTGGGACAGGGGGTGATCAGCCCCAGCATTTT; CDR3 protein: CASSLSGTGGDQPQHF
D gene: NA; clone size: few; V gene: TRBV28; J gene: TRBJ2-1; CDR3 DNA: TGTGCCAGCAGTGGGGGGTCCACCGTCAATGAGCAGTTCTTC; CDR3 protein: CASSGGSTVNEQFF
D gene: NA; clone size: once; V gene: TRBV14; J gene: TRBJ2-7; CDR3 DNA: TGTGCCACCCCGACAGACGAGCAGTACTTC; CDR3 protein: CATPTDEQYF
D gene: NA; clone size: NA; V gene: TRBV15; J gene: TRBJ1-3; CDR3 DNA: TGTGCCACCAGCAGAGCCAACAGGGGAAACACCATATATTTT; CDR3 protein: CATSRANRGNTIYF
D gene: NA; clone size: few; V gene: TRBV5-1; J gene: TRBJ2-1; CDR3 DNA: TGCGCCAGCAGCTTGTTGAGTAGTGAGCAGTTCTTC; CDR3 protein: CASSLLSSEQFF
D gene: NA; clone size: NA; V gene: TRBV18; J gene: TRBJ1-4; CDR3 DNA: TGTGCCAGCTCACTCGGCAGCGGGAATGAAAAACTGTTTTTT; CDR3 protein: CASSLGSGNEKLFF
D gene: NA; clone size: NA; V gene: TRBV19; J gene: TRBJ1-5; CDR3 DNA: TGTGCCAGTAGTACGGGACTCCATCAGCCCCAGCATTTT; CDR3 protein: CASSTGLHQPQHF
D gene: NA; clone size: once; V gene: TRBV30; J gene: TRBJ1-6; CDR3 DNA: TGTGCCTGGAGTAGGAGGTCACCCCTCCACTTT; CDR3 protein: CAWSRRSPLHF
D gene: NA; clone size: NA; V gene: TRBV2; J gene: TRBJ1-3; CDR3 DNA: TGTGCCAGCAGTGAAGGGATACTATCTGGAAACACCATATATTTT; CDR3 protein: CASSEGILSGNTIYF
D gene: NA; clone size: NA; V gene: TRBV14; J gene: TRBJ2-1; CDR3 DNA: TGTGCCAGCAGCCTTTTTAGGGGTTTCAATGAGCAGTTCTTC; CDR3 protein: CASSLFRGFNEQFF
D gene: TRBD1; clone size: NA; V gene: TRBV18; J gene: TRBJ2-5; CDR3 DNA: TGTGCCAGCTCACCGGGACAGCAAGAGACCCAGTACTTC; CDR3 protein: CASSPGQQETQYF
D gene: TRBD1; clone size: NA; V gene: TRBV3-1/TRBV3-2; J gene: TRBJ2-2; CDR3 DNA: TGTGCCAGCAGCCCACCAGAGACAGGGTCCACCGGGGAGCTGTTTTTT; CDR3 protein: CASSPPETGSTGELFF
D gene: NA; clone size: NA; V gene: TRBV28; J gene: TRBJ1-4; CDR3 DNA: TGTGCCAGCGTTGGGAGCGGGGGATCTTATGAAAAACTGTTTTTT; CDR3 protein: CASVGSGGSYEKLFF
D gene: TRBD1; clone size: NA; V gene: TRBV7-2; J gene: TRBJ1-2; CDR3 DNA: TGTGCCAGCAGCTTAGGGTCAGGGGGCTGGTACACCTTC; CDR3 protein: CASSLGSGGWYTF
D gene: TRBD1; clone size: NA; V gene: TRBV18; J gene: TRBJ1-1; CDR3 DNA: TGTGCCAGCTCACCCTCCGGACAGGGATCTGAAGCTTTCTTT; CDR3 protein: CASSPSGQGSEAFF
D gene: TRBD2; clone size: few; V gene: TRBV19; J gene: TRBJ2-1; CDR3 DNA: TGTGCCAGTAGCTCGACTAGCGGGGGGGCTTTGGGAAATGAGCAGTTCTTC; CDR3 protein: CASSSTSGGALGNEQFF
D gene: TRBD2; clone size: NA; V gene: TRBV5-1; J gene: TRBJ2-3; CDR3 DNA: TGCGCCAGCAGCTTGGCCAGCGGGGGGGGCGCAGATACGCAGTATTTT; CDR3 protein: CASSLASGGGADTQYF
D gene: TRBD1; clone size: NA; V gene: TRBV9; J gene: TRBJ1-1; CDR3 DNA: TGTGCCAGCAGCGGGCAGGGGGCATACAAAGCTTTCTTT; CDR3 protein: CASSGQGAYKAFF
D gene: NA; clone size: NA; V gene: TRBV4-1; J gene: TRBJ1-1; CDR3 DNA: TGCGCCAGCAGCAAGCGTCGGGAGAACACTGAAGCTTTCTTT; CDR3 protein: CASSKRRENTEAFF